The clone carrying this T cell receptor (beta chain) appeared a single time. The antigen remains unidentified. The sample is drawn from a study of T cell responses to AZD1222 COVID-19 vaccine. Study-level results: Spike regions recognized by vaccine-associated CD4 TCRs spanned the protein, led by 160-218 and 743-854.

From germline, CDR1 is LNHDA and CDR2 SQIVND (reference sequence). There are 13 residues in the CDR3. Trimming took off 6 bases at V and 1 base at J, with 9 bases between the two ends. Produced via immunoSEQ multiplex PCR; TCRdb's table is partial and in-frame only. The sample shows tens of thousands of clones, 85% of them seen only once. Material: peripheral blood, obtained on day 0 of AZD1222 vaccination. This sequence was found in an adult in good health. This chain links TRBV19 with TRBJ1-1, with no clear D. The CDR3 loop reads CASREGGNTEAFF. CDR3 sequence (DNA): TGTGCCAGTAGAGAGGGCGGGAACACTGAAGCTTTCTTT.